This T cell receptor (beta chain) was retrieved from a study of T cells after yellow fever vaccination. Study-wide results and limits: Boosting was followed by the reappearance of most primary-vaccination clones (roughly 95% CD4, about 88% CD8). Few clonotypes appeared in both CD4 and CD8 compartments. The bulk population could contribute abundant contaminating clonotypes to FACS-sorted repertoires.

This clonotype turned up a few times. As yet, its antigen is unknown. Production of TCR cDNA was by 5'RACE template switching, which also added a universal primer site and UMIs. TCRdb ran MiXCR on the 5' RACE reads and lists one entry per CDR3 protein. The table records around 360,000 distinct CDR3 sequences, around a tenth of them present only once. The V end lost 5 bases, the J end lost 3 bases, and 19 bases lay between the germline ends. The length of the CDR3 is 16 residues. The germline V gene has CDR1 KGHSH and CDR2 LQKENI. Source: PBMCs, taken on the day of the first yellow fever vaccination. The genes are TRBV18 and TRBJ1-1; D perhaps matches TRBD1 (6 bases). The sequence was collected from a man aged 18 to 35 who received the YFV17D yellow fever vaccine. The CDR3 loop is CASSFTGPTGDTEAFF. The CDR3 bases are TGTGCCAGCTCATTTACAGGGCCCACGGGGGACACTGAAGCTTTCTTT. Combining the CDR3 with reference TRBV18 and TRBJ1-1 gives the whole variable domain NAGVMQNPRHLVRRRGQEARLRCSPMKGHSHVYWYRQLPEEGLKFMVYLQKENIIDESGMPKERFSAEFPKEGPSILRIQQVVRGDSAAYFCASSFTGPTGDTEAFFGQGTRLTVV.